This T cell receptor (beta chain) was identified in a study of control samples from healthy donors and cancer patients. TCRdb's copy holds only in-frame clones and misses some; the assay was immunoSEQ multiplex PCR. The sample holds 20,000 to 25,000 clones, about 85% seen once. V was pared by 4 bases and J by 0 bases, with 15 bases between. This CDR3 has 16 amino acids. CDR1 ENHRY and CDR2 SYGVKD come from the germline V gene. The sample holds one count of this clone. Sequencing input: PBMCs. This sequence was found in a man aged 55 to 70 with head and neck cancer. The chain has TRBV10-3 and TRBJ1-2; TRBD1 might be the D (5 bases). This chain's CDR3 is CAISGASGTSNYGYTF. The CDR3 region has the DNA TGTGCCATCAGTGGGGCCTCAGGGACCTCTAACTATGGCTACACCTTC.